This T cell receptor (beta chain) was sequenced in a study of cytomegalovirus exposure and HLA in healthy donors. Sequenced by immunoSEQ multiplex PCR; TCRdb stores in-frame clones only, minus some. The repertoire holds hundreds of thousands of clones, with 87% as singletons. The V and J ends lost 3 bases and 1 base respectively, with 12 bases between them. From germline, CDR1 is GTSNPN and CDR2 SVGIG (reference sequence). The CDR3 length is 14 residues. The rearrangement uses TRBV30 and TRBJ1-1, with no clear D. The sequenced material came from PBMCs. The receptor was derived from a woman between 18 and 29 years old in good health and CMV-seropositive. The CDR3 nucleotides are TGTGCCTGGAGGGCCCTCGGGGAGAACACTGAAGCTTTCTTT. Protein product: CAWRALGENTEAFF.